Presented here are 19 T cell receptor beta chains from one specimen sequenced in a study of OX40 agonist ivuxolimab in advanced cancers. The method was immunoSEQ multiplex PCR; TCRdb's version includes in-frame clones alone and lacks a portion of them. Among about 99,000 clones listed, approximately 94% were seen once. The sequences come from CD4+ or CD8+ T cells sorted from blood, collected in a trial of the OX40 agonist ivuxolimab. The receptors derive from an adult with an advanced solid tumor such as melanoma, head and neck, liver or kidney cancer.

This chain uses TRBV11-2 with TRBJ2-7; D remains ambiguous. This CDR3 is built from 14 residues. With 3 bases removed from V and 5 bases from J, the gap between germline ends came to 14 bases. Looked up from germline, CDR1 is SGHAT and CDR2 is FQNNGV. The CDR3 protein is CASSFTWITDEQYF. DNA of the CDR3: TGTGCCAGCAGCTTCACCTGGATAACAGACGAGCAGTACTTC.

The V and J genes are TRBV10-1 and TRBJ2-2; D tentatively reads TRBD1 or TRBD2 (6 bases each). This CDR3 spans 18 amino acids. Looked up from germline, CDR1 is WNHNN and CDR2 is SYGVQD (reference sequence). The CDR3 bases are TGCGCGGGGGGCCCCAGAAAAGTGCGGCTGACCTACACCGGGGAGCTGTTTTTT. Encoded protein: CAGGPRKVRLTYTGELFF.

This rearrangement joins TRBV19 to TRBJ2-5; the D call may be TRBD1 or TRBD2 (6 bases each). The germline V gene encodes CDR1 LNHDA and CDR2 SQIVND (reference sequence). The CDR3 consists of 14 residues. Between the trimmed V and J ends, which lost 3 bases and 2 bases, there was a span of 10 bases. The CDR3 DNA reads TGTGCCAGTAGTATCGAGGGGGGACAAGAGACCCAGTACTTC. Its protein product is CASSIEGGQETQYF.

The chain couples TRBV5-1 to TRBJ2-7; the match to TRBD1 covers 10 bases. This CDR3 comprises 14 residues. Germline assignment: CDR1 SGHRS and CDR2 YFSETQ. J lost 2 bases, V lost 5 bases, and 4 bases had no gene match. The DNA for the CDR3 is TGCGCCAGCAGTTCCGGGACAGGGGCCTACGAGCAGTACTTC. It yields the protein CASSSGTGAYEQYF.

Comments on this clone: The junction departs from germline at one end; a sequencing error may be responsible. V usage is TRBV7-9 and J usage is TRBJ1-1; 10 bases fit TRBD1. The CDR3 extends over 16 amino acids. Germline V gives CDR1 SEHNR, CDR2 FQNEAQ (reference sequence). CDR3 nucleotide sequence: TGTGCCAGCAACTTACTCCCGCGGGACAGGGGCACTGAAGCTTTCTTT. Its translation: CASNLLPRDRGTEAFF.

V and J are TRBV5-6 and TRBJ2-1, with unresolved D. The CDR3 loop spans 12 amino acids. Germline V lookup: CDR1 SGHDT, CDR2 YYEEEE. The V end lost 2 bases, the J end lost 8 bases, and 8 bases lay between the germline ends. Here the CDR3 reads CASSLGIYEQFF. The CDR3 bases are TGTGCCAGCAGCTTAGGCATCTATGAGCAGTTCTTC.

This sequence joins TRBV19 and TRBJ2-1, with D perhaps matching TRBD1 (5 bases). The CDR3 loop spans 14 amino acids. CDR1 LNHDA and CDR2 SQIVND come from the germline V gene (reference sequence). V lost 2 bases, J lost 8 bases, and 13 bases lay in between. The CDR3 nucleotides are TGTGCCAGTAGTATAATGACCCTAGGGGATGAGCAGTTCTTC. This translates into CASSIMTLGDEQFF.

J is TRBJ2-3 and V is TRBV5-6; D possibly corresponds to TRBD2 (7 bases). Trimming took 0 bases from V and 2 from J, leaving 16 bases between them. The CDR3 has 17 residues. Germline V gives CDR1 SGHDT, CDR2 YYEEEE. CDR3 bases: TGTGCCAGCAGCTTGGTGCGGGGGCAGGTTCTCACAGATACGCAGTATTTT. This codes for CASSLVRGQVLTDTQYF.

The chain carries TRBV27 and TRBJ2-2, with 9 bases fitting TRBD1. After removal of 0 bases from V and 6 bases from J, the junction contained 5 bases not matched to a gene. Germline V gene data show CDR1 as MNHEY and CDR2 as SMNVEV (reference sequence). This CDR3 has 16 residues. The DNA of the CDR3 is TGTGCCAGCAGTTTATCTACAGGGGGCATCGCCGGGGAGCTGTTTTTT. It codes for CASSLSTGGIAGELFF.

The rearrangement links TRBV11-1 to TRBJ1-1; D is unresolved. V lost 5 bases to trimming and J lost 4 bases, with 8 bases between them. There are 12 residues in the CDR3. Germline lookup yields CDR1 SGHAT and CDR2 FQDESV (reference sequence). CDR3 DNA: TGTGCCAGCAGCCCCGGCGGCACTGAAGCTTTCTTT. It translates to CASSPGGTEAFF.

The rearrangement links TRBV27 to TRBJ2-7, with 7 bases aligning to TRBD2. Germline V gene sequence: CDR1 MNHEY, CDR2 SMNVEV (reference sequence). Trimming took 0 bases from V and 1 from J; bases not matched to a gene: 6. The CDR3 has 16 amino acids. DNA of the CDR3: TGTGCCAGCAGTTTATCGTCTAGCGGCTCGTCCTACGAGCAGTACTTC. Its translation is CASSLSSSGSSYEQYF.

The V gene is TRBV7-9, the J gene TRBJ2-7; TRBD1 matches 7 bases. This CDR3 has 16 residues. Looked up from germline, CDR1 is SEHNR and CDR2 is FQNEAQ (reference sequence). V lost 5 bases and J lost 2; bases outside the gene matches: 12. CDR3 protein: CASSNQKRGHPYEQYF. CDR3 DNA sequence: TGTGCCAGCAGCAATCAAAAGAGGGGGCACCCCTACGAGCAGTACTTC.

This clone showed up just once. The CDR3 loop is CASSFLLMVTSGGDNEQFF. In nucleotides, the CDR3 is TGTGCCAGCAGTTTCCTCTTGATGGTGACTAGCGGGGGAGACAATGAGCAGTTCTTC. The gene calls are TRBV28 and TRBJ2-1, with 12 bases that match TRBD2. Germline V gene data show CDR1 as MDHEN and CDR2 as SYDVKM. The junction had 14 bases not matched to a gene; V was cut back by 3 bases and J by 5 bases. The CDR3 loop spans 19 amino acids.

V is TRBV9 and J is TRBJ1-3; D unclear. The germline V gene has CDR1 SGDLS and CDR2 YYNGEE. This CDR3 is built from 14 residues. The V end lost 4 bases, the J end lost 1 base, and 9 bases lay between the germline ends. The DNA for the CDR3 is TGTGCCAGCAGCCCCCCCGGATCTGGAAACACCATATATTTT. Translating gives CASSPPGSGNTIYF. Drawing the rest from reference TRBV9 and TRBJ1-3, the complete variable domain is DSGVTQTPKHLITATGQRVTLRCSPRSGDLSVYWYQQSLDQGLQFLIQYYNGEERAKGNILERFSAQQFPDLHSELNLSSLELGDSALYFCASSPPGSGNTIYFGEGSWLTVV.

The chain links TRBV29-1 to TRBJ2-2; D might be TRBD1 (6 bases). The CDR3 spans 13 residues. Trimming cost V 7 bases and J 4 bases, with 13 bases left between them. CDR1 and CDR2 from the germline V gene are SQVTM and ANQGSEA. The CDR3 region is CSARTVVTGELFF. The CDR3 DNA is TGCAGCGCCCGGACAGTAGTCACCGGGGAGCTGTTTTTT.

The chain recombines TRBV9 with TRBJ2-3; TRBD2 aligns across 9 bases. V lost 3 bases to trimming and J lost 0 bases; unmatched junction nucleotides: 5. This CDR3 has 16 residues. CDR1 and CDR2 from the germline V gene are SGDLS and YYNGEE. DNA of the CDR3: TGTGCCAGCAGCGCCGGGACTAGCCCGAGCACAGATACGCAGTATTTT. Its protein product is CASSAGTSPSTDTQYF. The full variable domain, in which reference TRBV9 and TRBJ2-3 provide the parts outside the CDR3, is DSGVTQTPKHLITATGQRVTLRCSPRSGDLSVYWYQQSLDQGLQFLIQYYNGEERAKGNILERFSAQQFPDLHSELNLSSLELGDSALYFCASSAGTSPSTDTQYFGPGTRLTVL.

The CDR3 spells CASSFGHLPYEQYF. In DNA, the CDR3 is TGTGCCAGCAGCTTCGGACACCTACCCTACGAGCAGTACTTC. The rearrangement links TRBV7-9 to TRBJ2-7, with D possibly matching TRBD1 (5 bases). The CDR3 is 14 amino acids. Trimming left V 3 bases short and J 2 bases short, with 11 bases between. CDR1 is SEHNR, CDR2 FQNEAQ, per germline (reference sequence).

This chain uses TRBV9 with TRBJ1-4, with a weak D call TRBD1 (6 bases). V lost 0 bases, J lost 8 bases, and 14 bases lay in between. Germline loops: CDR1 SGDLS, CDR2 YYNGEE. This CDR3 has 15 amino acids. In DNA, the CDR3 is TGTGCCAGCAGCGTAGACCCAGGGGTTGGCGAAAAACTGTTTTTT. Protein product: CASSVDPGVGEKLFF.

CDR3 nucleotides: TGTGCCAGCGGGGGGGCCTATCGAGATACGCAGTATTTT. Protein sequence: CASGGAYRDTQYF. The V gene is TRBV28, the J gene TRBJ2-3, with TRBD2 as a possible D gene (7 bases). The germline V gene has CDR1 MDHEN and CDR2 SYDVKM. This CDR3 region has 13 residues. Trimming left V 8 bases short and J 5 bases short, with 14 bases between.